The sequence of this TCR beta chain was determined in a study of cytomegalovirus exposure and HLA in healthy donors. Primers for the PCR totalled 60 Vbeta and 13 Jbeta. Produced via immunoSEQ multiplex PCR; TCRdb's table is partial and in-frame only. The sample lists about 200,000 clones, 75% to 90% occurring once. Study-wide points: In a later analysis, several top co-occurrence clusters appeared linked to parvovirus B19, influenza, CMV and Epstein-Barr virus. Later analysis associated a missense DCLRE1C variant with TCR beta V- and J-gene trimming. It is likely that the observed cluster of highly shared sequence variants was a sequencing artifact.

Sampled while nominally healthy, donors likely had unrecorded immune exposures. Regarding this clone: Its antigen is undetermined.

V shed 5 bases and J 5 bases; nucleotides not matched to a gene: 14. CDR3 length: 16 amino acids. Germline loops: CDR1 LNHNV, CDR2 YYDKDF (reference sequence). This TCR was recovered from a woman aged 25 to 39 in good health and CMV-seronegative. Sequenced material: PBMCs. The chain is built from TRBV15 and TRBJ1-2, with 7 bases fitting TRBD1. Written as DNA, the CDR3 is TGTGCCACCAGCGGTTGGGACAGAACGGGCCTATATGGCTACACCTTC. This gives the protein CATSGWDRTGLYGYTF.